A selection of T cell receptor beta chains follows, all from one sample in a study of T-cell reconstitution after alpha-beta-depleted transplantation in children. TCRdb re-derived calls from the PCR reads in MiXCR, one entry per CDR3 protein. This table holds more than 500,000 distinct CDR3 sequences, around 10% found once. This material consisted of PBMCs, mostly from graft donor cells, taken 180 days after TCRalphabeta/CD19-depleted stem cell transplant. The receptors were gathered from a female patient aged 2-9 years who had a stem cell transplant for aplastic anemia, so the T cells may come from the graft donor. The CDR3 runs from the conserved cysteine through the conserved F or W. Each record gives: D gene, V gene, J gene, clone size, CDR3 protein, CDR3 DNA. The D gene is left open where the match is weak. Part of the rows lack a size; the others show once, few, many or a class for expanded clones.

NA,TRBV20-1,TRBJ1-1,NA,CSAREAVNTEAFF,TGCAGTGCTAGAGAGGCGGTGAACACTGAAGCTTTCTTT
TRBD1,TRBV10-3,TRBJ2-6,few,CAISEPDRALSGANVLTF,TGTGCCATCAGTGAACCAGACAGGGCCCTCTCTGGGGCCAACGTCCTGACTTTC
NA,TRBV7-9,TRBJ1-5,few,CAEGRIDGQPQHF,TGTGCCGAGGGGCGCATTGACGGGCAGCCCCAGCATTTT
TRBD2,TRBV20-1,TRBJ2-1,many,CSAIGTSGSGVKYNEQFF,TGCAGTGCTATCGGGACTAGCGGGAGTGGGGTGAAATACAATGAGCAGTTCTTC
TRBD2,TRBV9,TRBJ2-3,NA,CASSVDTSGREAVTDTQYF,TGTGCCAGCAGCGTAGACACTAGCGGGAGAGAGGCGGTCACAGATACGCAGTATTTT
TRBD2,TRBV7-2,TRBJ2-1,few,CASSLAPASGRKNEQFF,TGTGCCAGCAGCTTAGCCCCGGCTAGCGGGAGAAAAAATGAGCAGTTCTTC
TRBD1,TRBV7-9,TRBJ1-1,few,CASSRTGRKAEAFF,TGTGCCAGCAGCCGGACAGGCCGGAAGGCTGAAGCTTTCTTT
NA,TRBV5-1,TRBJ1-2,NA,CASSFVPLDYGYTF,TGCGCCAGCAGCTTTGTCCCGCTTGACTATGGCTACACCTTC
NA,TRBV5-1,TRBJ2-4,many,CASSLESEGDIQYF,TGCGCCAGCAGCTTGGAATCGGAGGGCGACATTCAGTACTTC
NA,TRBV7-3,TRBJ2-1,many,CASSLGGSSSYNEQFF,TGTGCCAGCAGCTTAGGAGGGAGTAGCTCCTACAATGAGCAGTTCTTC
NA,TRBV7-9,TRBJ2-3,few,CASSLAGRPTSTDTQYF,TGTGCCAGCAGCTTAGCTGGCAGGCCAACTAGCACAGATACGCAGTATTTT
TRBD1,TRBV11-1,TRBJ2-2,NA,CASSQKGQGMNTGELFF,TGTGCCAGCAGTCAAAAGGGACAGGGGATGAACACCGGGGAGCTGTTTTTT
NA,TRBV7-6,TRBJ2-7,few,CASSSDLGSYEQYF,TGTGCCAGCAGCTCGGACTTGGGATCCTACGAGCAGTACTTC
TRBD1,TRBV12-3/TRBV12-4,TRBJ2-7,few,CASSLPGQVPYEQYF,TGTGCCAGCAGTCTACCGGGACAGGTACCCTACGAGCAGTACTTC
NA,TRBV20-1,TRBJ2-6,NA,CSARDSMLVSSGANVLTF,TGCAGTGCTAGAGATTCAATGCTAGTCTCCTCTGGGGCCAACGTCCTGACTTTC
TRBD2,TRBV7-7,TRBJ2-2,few,CASSRGWEGPGDTGELFF,TGTGCCAGCAGCCGTGGGTGGGAGGGCCCGGGAGACACCGGGGAGCTGTTTTTT
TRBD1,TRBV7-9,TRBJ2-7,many,CASRPPGQGRDEQYF,TGTGCCAGCAGACCGCCGGGACAGGGGCGCGACGAGCAGTACTTC
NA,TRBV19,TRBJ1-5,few,CASSISYRVNQPQHF,TGTGCCAGTAGTATATCGTACAGGGTCAATCAGCCCCAGCATTTT
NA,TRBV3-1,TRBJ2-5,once,CASSLRGRGETQYF,TGTGCCAGCAGCCTCCGGGGGAGAGGAGAGACCCAGTACTTC
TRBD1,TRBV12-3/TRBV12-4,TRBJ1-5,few,CASSLRKQGIAPQHF,TGTGCCAGCAGCCTAAGAAAACAGGGGATTGCGCCCCAGCATTTT
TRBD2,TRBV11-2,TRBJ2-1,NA,CASSLLRGLAGVNEQFF,TGTGCCAGCAGCTTACTTCGTGGACTAGCGGGAGTAAATGAGCAGTTCTTC
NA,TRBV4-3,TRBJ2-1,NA,CASSQDGGATSYNEQFF,TGCGCCAGCAGCCAAGATGGGGGTGCGACCTCCTACAATGAGCAGTTCTTC
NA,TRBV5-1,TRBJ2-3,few,CASSPSTGVSDTQYF,TGCGCCAGCAGCCCCTCGACAGGTGTATCAGATACGCAGTATTTT
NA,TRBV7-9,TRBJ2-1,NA,CASSLGSRTSSYNEQFF,TGTGCCAGCAGCTTAGGGAGCAGAACAAGCTCCTACAATGAGCAGTTCTTC
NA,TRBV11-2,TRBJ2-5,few,CASSADWGRETQYF,TGTGCCAGCAGCGCCGACTGGGGGAGGGAGACCCAGTACTTC
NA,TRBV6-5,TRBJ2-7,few,CASSYSRRSSYEQYF,TGTGCCAGCAGTTACTCGAGGCGGAGCTCCTACGAGCAGTACTTC
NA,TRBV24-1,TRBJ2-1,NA,CATQAGSQPYNEQFF,TGTGCCACCCAGGCCGGGTCCCAACCCTACAATGAGCAGTTCTTC
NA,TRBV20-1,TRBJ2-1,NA,CSATRRPGPKGDEQFF,TGCAGTGCCACCCGAAGACCGGGGCCTAAGGGGGATGAGCAGTTCTTC
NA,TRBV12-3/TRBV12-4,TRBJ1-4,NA,CASSPPGPASEKLFF,TGTGCCAGCAGTCCCCCAGGGCCAGCCTCTGAAAAACTGTTTTTT
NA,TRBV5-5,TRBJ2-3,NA,CASSLVAGRPDTQYF,TGTGCCAGCAGCTTGGTGGCAGGGAGGCCAGATACGCAGTATTTT
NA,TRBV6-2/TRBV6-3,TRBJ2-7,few,CASSYGHPAEQYF,TGTGCCAGCAGTTACGGTCACCCGGCCGAGCAGTACTTC
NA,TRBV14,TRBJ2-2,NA,CASSQAWVDRGYTGELFF,TGTGCCAGCAGCCAAGCATGGGTAGACCGCGGATACACCGGGGAGCTGTTTTTT
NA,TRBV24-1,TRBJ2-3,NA,CATSDLKTDTQYF,TGTGCCACCAGTGACCTGAAAACAGATACGCAGTATTTT
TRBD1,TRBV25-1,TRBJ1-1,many,CASSPMGGQGAGAFF,TGTGCCAGCAGCCCCATGGGAGGACAGGGGGCTGGGGCTTTCTTT
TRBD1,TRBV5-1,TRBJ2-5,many,CASSWGTGEETQYF,TGCGCCAGCAGCTGGGGGACAGGGGAAGAGACCCAGTACTTC
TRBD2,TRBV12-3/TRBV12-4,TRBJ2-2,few,CASAGTSVTGELFF,TGTGCCAGCGCCGGGACTAGCGTCACCGGGGAGCTGTTTTTT
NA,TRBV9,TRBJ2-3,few,CASSFRPVSTDTQYF,TGTGCCAGCAGCTTCCGACCCGTTAGCACAGATACGCAGTATTTT
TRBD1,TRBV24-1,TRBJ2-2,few,CATSDWSGQGTTGELFF,TGTGCCACCAGTGATTGGAGCGGACAGGGGACCACCGGGGAGCTGTTTTTT
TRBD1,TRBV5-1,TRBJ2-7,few,CASSLAGTGRHEQYF,TGCGCCAGCAGCTTGGCCGGGACAGGGAGGCACGAGCAGTACTTC